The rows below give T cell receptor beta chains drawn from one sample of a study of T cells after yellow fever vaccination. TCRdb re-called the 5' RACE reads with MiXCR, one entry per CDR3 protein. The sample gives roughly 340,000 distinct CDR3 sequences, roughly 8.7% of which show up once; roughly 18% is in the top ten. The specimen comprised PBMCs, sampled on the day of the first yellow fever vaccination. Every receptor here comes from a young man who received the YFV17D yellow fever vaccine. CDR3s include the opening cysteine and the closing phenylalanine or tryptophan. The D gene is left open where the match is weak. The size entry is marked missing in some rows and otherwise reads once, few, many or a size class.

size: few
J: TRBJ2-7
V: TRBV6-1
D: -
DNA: TGTGCCAGCAGCCAACGCAGTGGATACGAGCAGTACTTC
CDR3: CASSQRSGYEQYF

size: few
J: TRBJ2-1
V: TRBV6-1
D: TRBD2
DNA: TGTGCCAGCAGTGTTACGCTCCCGCCGGGACTAGTCTCCAATGAGCAGTTCTTC
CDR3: CASSVTLPPGLVSNEQFF

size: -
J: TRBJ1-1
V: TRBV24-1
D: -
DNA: TGTGCCACCAGTGAATACGGGGAAGCTTTCTTT
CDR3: CATSEYGEAFF

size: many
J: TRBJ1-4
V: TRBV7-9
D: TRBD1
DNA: TGTGCCAGCAGCAGGGGACAGCAGAATGAAAAACTGTTTTTT
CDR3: CASSRGQQNEKLFF

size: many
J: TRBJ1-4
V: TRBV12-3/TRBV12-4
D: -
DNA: TGTGCCAGCAGTTTAGCGTCATCGACAGGCAATGAAAAACTGTTTTTT
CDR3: CASSLASSTGNEKLFF

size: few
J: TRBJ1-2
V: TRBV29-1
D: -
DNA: TGCAGCGTTGCACCGCGTGAATATGGCTACACCTTC
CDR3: CSVAPREYGYTF

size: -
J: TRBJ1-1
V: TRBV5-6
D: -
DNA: TGTGCCAGCAGCTCACGGACAGTTAACACTGAAGCTTTCTTT
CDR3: CASSSRTVNTEAFF

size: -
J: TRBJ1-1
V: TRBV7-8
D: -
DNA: TGTGCCAGCAGCTTAGGGGGCACATTGTACACTGAAGCTTTCTTT
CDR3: CASSLGGTLYTEAFF

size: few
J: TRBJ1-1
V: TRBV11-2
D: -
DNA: TGTGCCAGCAGCCAACGGGGTTCGTCGGACACTGAAGCTTTCTTT
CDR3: CASSQRGSSDTEAFF

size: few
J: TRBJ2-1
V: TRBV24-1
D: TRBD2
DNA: TGTGCCACCAGTGATGGACTAGCGGGGAAAGGAAATGAGCAGTTCTTC
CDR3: CATSDGLAGKGNEQFF

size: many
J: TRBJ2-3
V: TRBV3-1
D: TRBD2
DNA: TGTGCCAGCACCTCAGTAGTAGCGGGGGGCCGAACGCAGTATTTT
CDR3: CASTSVVAGGRTQYF

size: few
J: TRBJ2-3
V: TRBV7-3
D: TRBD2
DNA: TGTGCCAGCAGTACTAGCGGGGGTTTTGATACGCAGTATTTT
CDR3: CASSTSGGFDTQYF

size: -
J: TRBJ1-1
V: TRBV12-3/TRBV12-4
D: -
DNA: TGTGCCAGCAGTTTAAGAGAGTACACTGAAGCTTTCTTT
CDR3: CASSLREYTEAFF

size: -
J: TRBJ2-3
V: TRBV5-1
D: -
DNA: TGCGCCAGCAGCTTTAAGCAGACAGATACGCAGTATTTT
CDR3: CASSFKQTDTQYF